This T cell receptor beta chain came from a study of identical twins. Study observations and caveats: Invariant MAIT and iNKT cells may have partly biased zero-insertion analyses.

V lost 0 bases and J lost 6, with 12 bases in between. CDR1 is SQVTM and CDR2 is ANQGSEA in the germline V gene. The CDR3 contains 13 residues. From the 5' RACE reads, TCRdb called clonotypes with MiXCR, one entry per CDR3 protein. Among 700,000 or so distinct CDR3 sequences listed, 20% to 25% were seen once. This clonotype came up a few times. Its specificity is not known. These data were also reused for a study on T cells expressing NK-cell markers. That report adds: Clarity on HCMV specificity was lacking for the expanded NKG2C+ T cell clones.

The sequenced sample consisted of PBMCs. The rearrangement joins TRBV29-1 to TRBJ2-7, with D perhaps TRBD1 (6 bases). The receptor's source is a woman between 18 and 30 years old in good health. CDR3 DNA sequence: TGCAGCGTTGAAGATTGGGCAGGGGCCGAGCAGTACTTC. Protein: CSVEDWAGAEQYF.